These 27 T cell receptor beta chains came from one sample sequenced in a study of cytomegalovirus exposure and HLA in healthy donors. The PCR used 60 Vbeta and 13 Jbeta primers. Assay used: immunoSEQ multiplex PCR; TCRdb lists only in-frame clones, some missing. Among about 110,000 clones listed, 80% were seen once. The material sequenced was PBMCs. These receptors were collected from a man between 50 and 59 years old in good health and CMV-seronegative.

The V call is TRBV6-1, the J call TRBJ1-1, with D tentatively TRBD1 (5 bases). Looked up from germline, CDR1 is MNHNS and CDR2 is SASEGT. V lost 4 bases to trimming and J lost 1 base, with 16 bases between them. The CDR3 consists of 16 residues. CDR3 in amino acids: CASSALRQGGNTEAFF. The CDR3 DNA reads TGTGCCAGCAGTGCATTAAGGCAGGGAGGGAACACTGAAGCTTTCTTT.

This clone was seen once. CDR3 region: CASSNPEVEPQHF. In DNA form, the CDR3 reads TGTGCCAGCAGCAACCCCGAGGTAGAGCCCCAGCATTTT. J is TRBJ1-5 and V is TRBV5-5; D unresolved. V was clipped by 4 bases and J by 8 bases, with 13 bases between them. Looked up from germline, CDR1 is SGHKS and CDR2 is YYEKEE (reference sequence). CDR3 size: 13 residues.

A single count supports this clone. In nucleotides, the CDR3 is TGTGCCAGCAGCGCGAGGCAAAGCCGGGACACCCACGAGCAGTACTTC. Translated, it gives CASSARQSRDTHEQYF. J is TRBJ2-7 and V is TRBV9; perhaps TRBD1 as D (6 bases). CDR1 is SGDLS, CDR2 YYNGEE, per germline. The CDR3 runs 16 residues. V was trimmed by 3 bases and J by 5 bases, leaving 21 bases between them.

The rearrangement links TRBV7-9 to TRBJ2-7; 8 bases fit TRBD1. J was trimmed by 7 bases and V by 4 bases; bases with no gene match: 6. CDR3 length: 13 amino acids. The germline gives CDR1 SEHNR, CDR2 FQNEAQ (reference sequence). The CDR3 DNA follows: TGTGCCAGCAGCTCAACAGGGGGTTATGAGCAGTACTTC. This gives the protein CASSSTGGYEQYF.

In this sample, this clone turned up a few times. This chain uses TRBV6-1 with TRBJ2-5; 8 bases match TRBD2. The CDR3 contains 15 residues. Looked up from germline, CDR1 is MNHNS and CDR2 is SASEGT. Trimming at V came to 4 bases and at J to 2 bases, leaving 6 bases not matched to a gene. This chain's CDR3 is CASSAIRGGQETQYF. The CDR3 nucleotides are TGTGCCAGCAGTGCTATACGGGGGGGACAAGAGACCCAGTACTTC.

The rearrangement links TRBV11-2 to TRBJ2-2; 7 positions agree with TRBD2. V was pared by 5 bases and J by 4 bases, with 7 bases of the junction left unmatched. The germline V gene has CDR1 SGHAT and CDR2 FQNNGV. This CDR3 contains 15 residues. The CDR3 is CASSLRPGGTGELFF. The CDR3 DNA reads as TGTGCCAGCAGCCTTCGACCGGGAGGCACCGGGGAGCTGTTTTTT.

The rearrangement links TRBV5-5 to TRBJ2-5, with 9 bases matching TRBD2. Germline V lookup: CDR1 SGHKS, CDR2 YYEKEE (reference sequence). CDR3 length: 15 amino acids. Trimming at V came to 2 bases and at J to 5 bases, leaving 7 bases not matched to a gene. Written as DNA, the CDR3 is TGTGCCAGCAGCTTTGGCGCGGGGGGGTTCGAGACCCAGTACTTC. It translates to CASSFGAGGFETQYF. Drawing the rest from reference TRBV5-5 and TRBJ2-5, the complete variable domain is DAGVTQSPTHLIKTRGQQVTLRCSPISGHKSVSWYQQVLGQGPQFIFQYYEKEERGRGNFPDRFSARQFPNYSSELNVNALLLGDSALYLCASSFGAGGFETQYFGPGTRLLVL.

The chain employs TRBV4-2 and TRBJ2-3, with D perhaps matching TRBD1 (6 bases). Germline loops: CDR1 LGHNA, CDR2 YNFKEQ. The CDR3 has 14 residues. Trimming stripped 0 bases from V and 5 bases from J, with 9 bases between. In DNA, the CDR3 is TGTGCCAGCAGCCAAGAGGACAGCGAAGATACGCAGTATTTT. Protein sequence: CASSQEDSEDTQYF.

In its sample, this clone was seen a few times. The CDR3 region has the DNA TGTGCCAGCAGCATCGGGTCGACAGGGTCCTATGGCTACACCTTC. Translation gives CASSIGSTGSYGYTF. This chain joins TRBV5-4 and TRBJ1-2, with 7 positions matching TRBD1. V lost 4 bases and J lost 4; bases outside the gene matches: 10. Germline values: CDR1 SGHNT, CDR2 YYREEE (reference sequence). CDR3 length equals 15 residues.

This chain joins TRBV4-2 and TRBJ1-1; D is uncertain. The germline V gene has CDR1 LGHNA and CDR2 YNFKEQ. The CDR3 is 15 residues long. V gave up 0 bases and J gave up 1 base, with 9 bases separating them. CDR3 region: CASSQERNRNTEAFF. CDR3 DNA: TGTGCCAGCAGCCAAGAAAGAAACAGGAACACTGAAGCTTTCTTT.

This chain connects TRBV19 to TRBJ2-7; the match to TRBD2 covers 8 bases. The J segment lost 0 bases and the V segment lost 8 bases, leaving 9 bases of the junction unmatched. The CDR3 loop spans 15 amino acids. Germline lookup yields CDR1 LNHDA and CDR2 SQIVND (reference sequence). This chain's CDR3 is CASAKSGGHSYEQYF. The DNA for the CDR3 is TGTGCCAGTGCTAAAAGCGGGGGTCACTCCTACGAGCAGTACTTC.

The V and J genes are TRBV13 and TRBJ1-1; D is ambiguous. The CDR3 runs 13 residues. V lost 4 bases and J 1 base, leaving 7 bases between the germline ends. From germline, CDR1 is PRHDT and CDR2 FYEKMQ (reference sequence). The CDR3 DNA is TGTGCCAGCAGCTCAGAACCGAACACTGAAGCTTTCTTT. It encodes CASSSEPNTEAFF.

The chain uses TRBV4-1 and TRBJ2-3, with D unclear. This CDR3 contains 14 residues. Germline V lookup: CDR1 MGHRA, CDR2 YSYEKL. V was clipped by 2 bases and J by 6 bases, with 12 bases between them. CDR3 DNA sequence: TGCGCCAGCAGCCAAATCCCCCAGGCGGATACGCAGTATTTT. Its translation is CASSQIPQADTQYF.

The chain has TRBV4-1 and TRBJ2-2, with D perhaps TRBD2 (5 bases). Germline-derived CDR1 and CDR2 are MGHRA and YSYEKL. The V and J ends lost 5 bases and 4 bases respectively, with 11 bases between them. This CDR3 has 14 residues. The CDR3 DNA reads as TGCGCCAGCAGCACCCAACTAGGCACCGGGGAGCTGTTTTTT. It is translated as CASSTQLGTGELFF.

The chain's CDR3 is CASNPTVNQPQHF. CDR3 DNA sequence: TGTGCCAGTAACCCCACAGTCAATCAGCCCCAGCATTTT. The chain combines TRBV19 with TRBJ1-5; D gene uncertain. CDR3 length: 13 residues. The germline gives CDR1 LNHDA, CDR2 SQIVND (reference sequence). V shed 7 bases and J shed 3 bases, with 10 bases lying between them.

CDR3 DNA: TGCGCCAGCAGCCCCCGGACAGGGGACAACACTGAAGCTTTCTTT. Protein: CASSPRTGDNTEAFF. V is TRBV5-1 and J is TRBJ1-1, with 9 bases that match TRBD1. The trim removed 4 bases at V and 2 bases at J, leaving 6 bases unmatched. Germline CDR1 SGHRS, CDR2 YFSETQ. This CDR3 spans 15 amino acids.

This clone was observed a handful of times. The chain uses TRBV6-1 and TRBJ1-4; D uncertain. Germline V lookup: CDR1 MNHNS, CDR2 SASEGT. The CDR3 runs 13 residues. V lost 6 bases and J lost 3, with 8 bases in between. In DNA form, the CDR3 reads TGTGCCAGCAGGGGCGTTGCTAATGAAAAACTGTTTTTT. Translated, it gives CASRGVANEKLFF.

The chain is built from TRBV7-3 and TRBJ1-1; D unclear. Deletions cut 0 bases from V and 2 bases from J, with 10 bases between. This CDR3 is 15 amino acids long. CDR1 SGHTA and CDR2 FQGTGA come from the germline V gene. The CDR3 coding sequence is TGTGCCAGCAGCTTAACGGCATACACAAACACTGAAGCTTTCTTT. Protein sequence: CASSLTAYTNTEAFF.

This chain links TRBV5-1 with TRBJ1-4; TRBD1 agrees at 9 bases. The CDR3 has 15 amino acids. CDR1 is SGHRS and CDR2 is YFSETQ in the germline V gene. Germline trimming cut 2 bases from V and 5 bases from J; bases unmatched to any gene: 4. The DNA of the CDR3 is TGCGCCAGCAGCTTACGGACAGGGGACAATGAAAAACTGTTTTTT. This codes for CASSLRTGDNEKLFF. Full variable domain (missing parts from reference TRBV5-1 and TRBJ1-4): KAGVTQTPRYLIKTRGQQVTLSCSPISGHRSVSWYQQTPGQGLQFLFEYFSETQRNKGNFPGRFSGRQFSNSRSEMNVSTLELGDSALYLCASSLRTGDNEKLFFGSGTQLSVL.

This rearrangement joins TRBV7-8 to TRBJ1-2; weak D call: TRBD1 (5 bases). Trimming cost V 5 bases and J 10 bases, with 17 bases left between them. Germline V CDR1 and CDR2: SGHVS, FQNEAQ. The CDR3 is made up of 13 amino acids. In DNA form, the CDR3 reads TGTGCCAGCAGCCTACGGGGGGAACGGATCTACACCTTC. It translates to CASSLRGERIYTF.

The genes are TRBV19 and TRBJ2-6; a possible D gene is TRBD2 (6 bases). There are 15 residues in the CDR3. Trimming removed 5 bases at V and 0 bases at J, with 8 bases between. Germline V gene data show CDR1 as LNHDA and CDR2 as SQIVND (reference sequence). The DNA of the CDR3 is TGTGCCAGTAGTGTCGGGAGCTCTGGGGCCAACGTCCTGACTTTC. It translates to CASSVGSSGANVLTF.

The CDR3 sequence is CASSPVTGEVGTKNIQYF. CDR3 sequence (DNA): TGTGCCAGCAGCCCTGTGACAGGGGAGGTTGGAACCAAAAACATTCAGTACTTC. The chain couples TRBV5-4 to TRBJ2-4; TRBD1 agrees at 8 bases. The trim removed 4 bases at V and 2 bases at J, leaving 14 bases unmatched. Looked up from germline, CDR1 is SGHNT and CDR2 is YYREEE (reference sequence). The CDR3 loop spans 18 amino acids.

The J gene is TRBJ1-2, the V gene TRBV6-5; TRBD1 matches 9 bases. The CDR3 is made up of 14 amino acids. V lost 6 bases to trimming and J lost 0 bases; unmatched junction nucleotides: 2. CDR1 is MNHEY and CDR2 is SVGAGI in the germline V gene. The CDR3 sequence is CASSRDRANYGYTF. The DNA for the CDR3 is TGTGCCAGCAGCCGGGACAGGGCTAACTATGGCTACACCTTC.

V and J are TRBV28 and TRBJ1-1; 9 bases are a match to TRBD1. The germline CDR1 and CDR2 sequences are MDHEN and SYDVKM. CDR3 size: 15 residues. V gave up 6 bases and J gave up 6 bases; unmatched junction bases: 11. CDR3 sequence: CASRIQGAPYPEAFF. The CDR3 nucleotides are TGTGCCAGCAGGATACAGGGGGCGCCTTACCCTGAAGCTTTCTTT.

The gene calls are TRBV7-9 and TRBJ1-5; no clear D. CDR1 SEHNR and CDR2 FQNEAQ come from the germline V gene (reference sequence). V was clipped by 3 bases and J by 7 bases, with 10 bases between them. The CDR3 spans 13 residues. CDR3 in DNA: TGTGCCAGCAGCTTGGGAAGAGGGCAGCCCCAGCATTTT. This codes for CASSLGRGQPQHF.

V gene TRBV6-1 combines with J gene TRBJ2-4; 11 nucleotides match TRBD2. CDR3 length equals 15 residues. Germline V gene lookup returns CDR1 MNHNS and CDR2 SASEGT. Trimming removed 7 bases from V and 13 bases from J; junction bases left unmatched: 15. The CDR3 DNA is TGTGCCAGCACGGTGGGTAGCGGGGGGGCTGATCCGCAGTACTTC. Translating it yields CASTVGSGGADPQYF.

The chain recombines TRBV18 with TRBJ2-1; D is possibly TRBD1 (6 bases). Looked up from germline, CDR1 is KGHSH and CDR2 is LQKENI. This CDR3 has 16 amino acids. Trimming pared 2 bases from V and 5 bases from J, leaving 16 bases between. CDR3 amino acids: CASSPYTGRLNNEQFF. CDR3 DNA sequence: TGTGCCAGCTCACCATACACAGGGCGCTTAAACAATGAGCAGTTCTTC.